This is a list of T cell receptor beta chains from one sample in a study of Graves' ophthalmopathy and Graves' hyperthyroidism. MiXCR, applied by TCRdb to the multiplex PCR reads, yields one record per CDR3 protein. This sample has about 700,000 distinct CDR3 sequences, with 35% to 50% found just once. The specimen sequenced was peripheral blood. These TCRs come from an adult man with Graves' ophthalmopathy. The CDR3 runs from the conserved cysteine through the conserved F or W. The D gene is left open where the match is weak. Clone size is stated in some rows and not others, as once, few, many or a class when expanded.

TRBV29-1	TRBJ2-5	.	TRBD2	TGCAGCCAATTGGCTAGCGGGAAGCAAGAGACCCAGTACTTC	CSQLASGKQETQYF
TRBV29-1	TRBJ1-1	.	TRBD1	TGCAGCGTTGAAGCTCCGGGACAGGGAGGCACTGAAGCTTTCTTT	CSVEAPGQGGTEAFF
TRBV7-9	TRBJ2-7	few	.	TGTGCCAGCAGCTTAATGTCTGGGCACGAGCAGTACTTC	CASSLMSGHEQYF
TRBV15	TRBJ2-5	.	TRBD1	TGTGCCACCAGCAGGACAGGGGAAGAGACCCAGTACTTC	CATSRTGEETQYF
TRBV7-9	TRBJ2-2	many	TRBD1	TGTGCCAGCAGCTCCGACTGGACAGGGAAGGCCGGGGAGCTGTTTTTT	CASSSDWTGKAGELFF
TRBV10-3	TRBJ2-7	few	.	TGTGCCAGCAGACGTCCCCAGGGAACCCTCTACGAGCAGTACTTC	CASRRPQGTLYEQYF
TRBV2	TRBJ2-5	many	TRBD1	TGTGCCAGCAGCGGGAAGAACCGGGACAGGGGGCGGGAGACCCAGTACTTC	CASSGKNRDRGRETQYF
TRBV24-1	TRBJ1-1	.	.	TGTGCCTTACAGGGACGTCGGACTGAAGCTTTCTTT	CALQGRRTEAFF
TRBV6-6	TRBJ2-7	few	TRBD2	TGTGCCAGCACCGGGGGGACGGTTCGGTACGAGCAGTACTTC	CASTGGTVRYEQYF
TRBV25-1	TRBJ2-1	once	.	TGTGCCACCAGTCCTGCTCAACAGAAAAGCAATGAGCAGTTCTTC	CATSPAQQKSNEQFF
TRBV5-8	TRBJ2-2	few	.	TGTGCCAGCAGCCCCCCCGGCGGGGAGCTGTTTTTT	CASSPPGGELFF
TRBV29-1	TRBJ1-1	.	TRBD1	TGCAGCGCGTTCCTCGACAGGGGAGAGAACACTGAAGCTTTCTTT	CSAFLDRGENTEAFF
TRBV6-2/TRBV6-3	TRBJ2-7	.	TRBD2	TGTGCCATCAGTTACTCTCAGACTAGCGGGGAAACCTACGAGCAGTACTTC	CAISYSQTSGETYEQYF